This T cell receptor (beta chain) was sequenced in a study of cytomegalovirus exposure and HLA in healthy donors. Study background: Inside one of the first data releases sat about 85 million unique TCRs taken from HLA-typed donors. Regarding the study as a whole: Later analysis demonstrated an association between a missense DCLRE1C variant and TCR beta V- and J-gene trimming. Within the data, a cluster of highly shared sequence variants was likely a sequencing artifact. More clonal expansion characterized HLA-associated TCR beta chains than equally common others in a later analysis.

The CDR3 has 14 amino acids. Trimming removed 4 bases at V and 5 bases at J, with 14 bases between. Germline V gives CDR1 SGHVS, CDR2 FQNEAQ. 60 Vbeta and 13 Jbeta primers were used in PCR. Sequenced by immunoSEQ multiplex PCR; TCRdb stores in-frame clones only, minus some. The sample contains roughly 80,000 clones, roughly 79% of which appear only once. Turning to this clone: The antigen is not known.

V is TRBV7-8 and J is TRBJ2-5; possible D gene TRBD1, 6 bases. The receptor comes from a young woman in good health and CMV-seronegative. The specimen sequenced was PBMCs. CDR3 region: CASSYPGARETQYF. The DNA for the CDR3 is TGTGCCAGCAGCTACCCAGGGGCGCGGGAGACCCAGTACTTC.